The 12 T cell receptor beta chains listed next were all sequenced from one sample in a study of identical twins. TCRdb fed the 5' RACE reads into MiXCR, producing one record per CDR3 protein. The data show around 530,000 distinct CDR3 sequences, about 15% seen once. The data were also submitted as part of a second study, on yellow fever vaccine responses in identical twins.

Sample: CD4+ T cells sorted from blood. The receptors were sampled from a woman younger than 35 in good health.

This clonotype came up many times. CDR3 DNA: TGTGCCAGCAGTGACCCAGCCGGGGGCTACAATGAGCAGTTCTTC. Translated, it gives CASSDPAGGYNEQFF. This chain links TRBV2 with TRBJ2-1; D possibly corresponds to TRBD2 (6 bases). Looked up from germline, CDR1 is SNHLY and CDR2 is FYNNEI. The V and J ends lost 3 bases and 3 bases respectively, with 12 bases between them. This CDR3 contains 15 residues.

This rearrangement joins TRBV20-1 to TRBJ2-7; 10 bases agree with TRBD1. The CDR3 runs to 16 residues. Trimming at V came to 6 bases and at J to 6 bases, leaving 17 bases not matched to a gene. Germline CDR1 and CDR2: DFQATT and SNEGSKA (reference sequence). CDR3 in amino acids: CSASQGVRDRGLEQYF. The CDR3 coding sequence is TGCAGTGCAAGCCAAGGGGTTAGGGACAGGGGTCTCGAGCAGTACTTC.

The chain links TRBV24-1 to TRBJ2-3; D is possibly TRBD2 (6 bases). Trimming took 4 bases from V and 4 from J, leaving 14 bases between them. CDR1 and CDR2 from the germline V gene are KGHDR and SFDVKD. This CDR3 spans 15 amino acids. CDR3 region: CATSDTGGSADTQYF. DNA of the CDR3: TGTGCCACCAGTGACACAGGAGGGTCGGCAGATACGCAGTATTTT.

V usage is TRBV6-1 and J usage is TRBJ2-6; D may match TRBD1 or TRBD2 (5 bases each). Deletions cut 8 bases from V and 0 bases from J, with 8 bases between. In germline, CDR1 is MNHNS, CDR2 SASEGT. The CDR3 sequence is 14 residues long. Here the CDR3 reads CASGTGSGANVLTF. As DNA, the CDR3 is TGTGCCAGCGGGACGGGCTCTGGGGCCAACGTCCTGACTTTC.

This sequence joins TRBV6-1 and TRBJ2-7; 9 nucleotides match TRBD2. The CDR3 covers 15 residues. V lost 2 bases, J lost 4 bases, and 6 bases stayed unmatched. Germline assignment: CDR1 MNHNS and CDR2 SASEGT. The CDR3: CASSETAGGPYEQYF. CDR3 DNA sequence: TGTGCCAGCAGTGAAACGGCGGGAGGGCCTTACGAGCAGTACTTC.

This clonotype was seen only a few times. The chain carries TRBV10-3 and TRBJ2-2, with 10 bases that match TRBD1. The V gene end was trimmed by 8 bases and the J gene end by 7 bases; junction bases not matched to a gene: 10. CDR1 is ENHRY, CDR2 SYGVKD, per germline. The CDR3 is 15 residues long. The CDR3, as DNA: TGTGCCATCGCTTCCGGGACAGGGGCGATCGGGGAGCTGTTTTTT. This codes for CAIASGTGAIGELFF.

The CDR3 loop is CASSKVATTGANVLTF. The CDR3 coding sequence is TGTGCCAGCAGCAAAGTGGCGACCACTGGGGCCAACGTCCTGACTTTC. This chain uses TRBV21-1 with TRBJ2-6. TRBV21-1 is shown as a pseudogene. The CDR3 has 16 residues.

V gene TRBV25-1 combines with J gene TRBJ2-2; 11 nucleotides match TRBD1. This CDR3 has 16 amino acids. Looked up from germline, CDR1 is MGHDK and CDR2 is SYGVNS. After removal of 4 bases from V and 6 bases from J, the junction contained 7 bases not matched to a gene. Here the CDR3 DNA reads TGTGCCAGCAGTGGGGCGGGGACAGGGGGATCCGGGGAGCTGTTTTTT. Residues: CASSGAGTGGSGELFF.

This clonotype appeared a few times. In DNA form, the CDR3 reads TGTGCCAGCAGTGACCGGACAGTAACCAATGAGCAGTTCTTC. Translation: CASSDRTVTNEQFF. The chain is built from TRBV25-1 and TRBJ2-1, with a weak D call TRBD1 (6 bases). Trimming took off 3 bases at V and 6 bases at J, with 12 bases between the two ends. CDR1 MGHDK and CDR2 SYGVNS come from the germline V gene. The CDR3 is made up of 14 amino acids.

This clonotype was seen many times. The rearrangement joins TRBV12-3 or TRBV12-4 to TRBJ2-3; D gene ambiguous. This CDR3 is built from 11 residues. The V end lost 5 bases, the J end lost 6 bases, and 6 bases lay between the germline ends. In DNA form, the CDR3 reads TGTGCCAGCAGTCAAGTTGATACGCAGTATTTT. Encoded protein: CASSQVDTQYF.

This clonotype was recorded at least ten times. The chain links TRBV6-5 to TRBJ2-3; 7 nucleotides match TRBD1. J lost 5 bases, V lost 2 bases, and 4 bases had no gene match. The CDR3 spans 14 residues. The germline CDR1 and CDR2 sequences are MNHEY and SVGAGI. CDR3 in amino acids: CASSYPTGRDTQYF. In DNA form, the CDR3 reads TGTGCCAGCAGTTACCCGACAGGGAGAGATACGCAGTATTTT.

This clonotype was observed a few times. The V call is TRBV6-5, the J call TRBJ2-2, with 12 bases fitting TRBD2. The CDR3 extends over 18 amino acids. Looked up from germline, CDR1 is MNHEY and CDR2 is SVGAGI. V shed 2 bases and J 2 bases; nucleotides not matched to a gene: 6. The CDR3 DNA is TGTGCCAGCAGTTACCGACTAGCGGGAGTGCGAAACACCGGGGAGCTGTTTTTT. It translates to CASSYRLAGVRNTGELFF.